What follows are 16 T cell receptor beta chains derived from one specimen sequenced in a study of breast tumors, draining lymph nodes, adjacent tissues. The lymph nodes were axillary draining lymph nodes from breast cancer patients. TCRdb re-derived calls from the multiplex PCR reads in MiXCR, one entry per CDR3 protein. The sample includes about 120,000 distinct CDR3 sequences, just under 20% of them seen just once. Sequencing was carried out using axillary lymph node tissue. Source of these receptors: a female donor with breast cancer. Some clones in this sample may be carry-over from other donors' samples.

This clonotype was picked up many times. The chain joins TRBV5-1 to TRBJ1-5; D ambiguous. The CDR3 has 13 residues. Germline CDR1 is SGHRS and CDR2 is YFSETQ. V was cut by 4 bases and J by 4 bases, with 9 bases left in between. The DNA of the CDR3 is TGCGCCAGCAGCCTTGACGGAAATCAGCCCCAGCATTTT. Translating it yields CASSLDGNQPQHF.

This clonotype appeared many times. This sequence joins TRBV19 and TRBJ1-5; D unresolved. Between the trimmed V and J ends, which lost 5 bases and 0 bases, there was a span of 8 bases. Per germline, CDR1 LNHDA and CDR2 SQIVND (reference sequence). This CDR3 comprises 14 residues. In DNA, the CDR3 is TGTGCCAGTAGTGGTTCCTCTAGCAATCAGCCCCAGCATTTT. Amino acid sequence: CASSGSSSNQPQHF.

The table lists this clonotype with many counts. The V and J genes are TRBV12-3 or TRBV12-4 and TRBJ1-5, with TRBD1 matching 9 bases. This CDR3 has 18 residues. V gave up 5 bases and J gave up 0 bases; unmatched junction bases: 11. For the CDR3, the DNA is TGTGCCAGCAGTGCGAAGAGGGGACAGGGTTATAGCAATCAGCCCCAGCATTTT. This codes for CASSAKRGQGYSNQPQHF.

This clonotype showed up many times. This chain links TRBV6-6 with TRBJ2-5; 7 bases agree with TRBD1. Germline V gene sequence: CDR1 MNHNY, CDR2 SVGAGI (reference sequence). There are 14 residues in the CDR3. The J segment lost 2 bases and the V segment lost 6 bases, leaving 6 bases of the junction unmatched. CDR3 nucleotides: TGTGCCAGCAGCACTGACAGGGTTCAAGAGACCCAGTACTTC. Protein: CASSTDRVQETQYF.

This clonotype was counted a few times. The genes are TRBV20-1 and TRBJ2-2; perhaps TRBD2 as D (6 bases). Trimming removed 2 bases from V and 5 bases from J, with 15 bases in between. The CDR3 is 15 amino acids. Per the germline V gene, CDR1 is DFQATT and CDR2 is SNEGSKA (reference sequence). The CDR3 loop reads CSARTGGETTGELFF. The CDR3 bases are TGCAGTGCTAGAACTGGCGGGGAAACGACCGGGGAGCTGTTTTTT.

This clonotype has a count of ten or more. This sequence joins TRBV4-1 and TRBJ1-3, with D hard to call. The V gene's germline CDR1 is MGHRA and CDR2 YSYEKL. This CDR3 has 16 residues. V lost 3 bases, J lost 0 bases, and 12 bases lay in between. The CDR3 loop reads CASSQAALNSGNTIYF. CDR3 DNA sequence: TGCGCCAGCAGCCAGGCTGCACTGAACTCTGGAAACACCATATATTTT.

As for this clonotype: This could be a read error, since a much larger clone is one nucleotide away. The rearrangement uses TRBV30 and TRBJ2-5; no definite D call. Trimming took 1 base from V and 2 from J, leaving 8 bases between them. CDR3 length: 13 residues. Germline lookup yields CDR1 GTSNPN and CDR2 SVGIG (reference sequence). The CDR3, as DNA: TGTGCCTGGAGTGGGCCTCGACAAGAGACCCAGTACTTC. Its protein is CAWSGPRQETQYF.

The sample holds many counts of this clonotype. This chain connects TRBV20-1 to TRBJ1-5; D not certain. The germline CDR1 and CDR2 sequences are DFQATT and SNEGSKA (reference sequence). Trimming pared 6 bases from V and 1 base from J, leaving 13 bases between. CDR3 size: 14 residues. In DNA form, the CDR3 reads TGCAGTGCCCGTTCCCTGACAAGCAATCAGCCCCAGCATTTT. Its protein is CSARSLTSNQPQHF.

This clonotype came up many times. The chain combines TRBV10-3 with TRBJ2-1; the D gene is possibly TRBD2 (6 bases). This CDR3 comprises 13 residues. CDR1 is ENHRY, CDR2 SYGVKD, per germline. V was clipped by 4 bases and J by 7 bases, with 11 bases between them. CDR3: CAISAEGKNEQFF. The CDR3 DNA reads as TGTGCCATCAGTGCGGAGGGCAAGAATGAGCAGTTCTTC.

This clonotype was counted at least ten times. V and J are TRBV19 and TRBJ2-2; D is possibly TRBD2 (6 bases). From germline, CDR1 is LNHDA and CDR2 SQIVND (reference sequence). The length of the CDR3 is 15 residues. Between the trimmed V and J ends, which lost 5 bases and 3 bases, there was a span of 13 bases. The CDR3 region has the DNA TGTGCCAGTAGTCTAACCGGGGGATACACCGGGGAGCTGTTTTTT. It encodes CASSLTGGYTGELFF. The variable domain in full, with the rest retrieved from reference TRBV19 and TRBJ2-2, is DGGITQSPKYLFRKEGQNVTLSCEQNLNHDAMYWYRQDPGQGLRLIYYSQIVNDFQKGDIAEGYSVSREKKESFPLTVTSAQKNPTAFYLCASSLTGGYTGELFFGEGSRLTVL.

The CDR3 sequence is CASSRTGRNTEAFF. The CDR3 DNA reads as TGTGCCAGCAGCCGGACAGGACGAAACACTGAAGCTTTCTTT. The chain employs TRBV7-2 and TRBJ1-1; 7 bases agree with TRBD1. Trimming cost V 5 bases and J 2 bases; bases outside gene matches: 5. The CDR3 covers 14 residues. Germline values: CDR1 SGHTA, CDR2 FQGNSA.

There are many counts of this clonotype. The chain's CDR3 is CASSTRLAGLETQYF. CDR3 nucleotides: TGTGCCAGCTCAACCAGACTAGCGGGATTGGAGACCCAGTACTTC. The chain combines TRBV18 with TRBJ2-5, with 11 bases lining up with TRBD2. CDR3 length: 15 amino acids. Germline assignment: CDR1 KGHSH and CDR2 LQKENI. Trimming removed 5 bases from V and 5 bases from J; junction bases left unmatched: 7.

This clonotype appeared many times. The genes are TRBV7-2 and TRBJ2-1, with 9 bases that match TRBD2. The junction had 8 bases not matched to a gene; V was cut back by 3 bases and J by 5 bases. The CDR3 has 16 amino acids. Germline V gives CDR1 SGHTA, CDR2 FQGNSA. The CDR3 nucleotides read TGTGCCAGCAGCTTGGGTGGGGCTAGCGGGAACAATGAGCAGTTCTTC. Its translation is CASSLGGASGNNEQFF.

The rearrangement uses TRBV20-1 and TRBJ2-1; the match to TRBD1 covers 10 bases. In germline, CDR1 is DFQATT, CDR2 SNEGSKA (reference sequence). This CDR3 is built from 15 residues. With 6 bases clipped from V and 5 bases from J, the junction kept 10 bases outside the gene matches. CDR3 residues: CSAKKGQGSHNEQFF. DNA of the CDR3: TGCAGTGCAAAGAAGGGACAGGGGAGCCACAATGAGCAGTTCTTC.

The chain carries TRBV18 and TRBJ2-1; D is ambiguous. Trimming removed 0 bases at V and 2 bases at J, with 2 bases between. Per the germline V gene, CDR1 is KGHSH and CDR2 is LQKENI. CDR3 length: 13 residues. The CDR3 coding sequence is TGTGCCAGCTCACCACCCGCCTACAATGAGCAGTTCTTC. It codes for CASSPPAYNEQFF.

This clonotype has at least ten counts. The V and J genes are TRBV20-1 and TRBJ2-7; tentative D call: TRBD2 (6 bases). The V end was cut by 3 bases, the J end by 5 bases, with 17 bases between. Germline CDR1 is DFQATT and CDR2 is SNEGSKA (reference sequence). CDR3 length: 14 amino acids. The CDR3 sequence: CSARRGTRADEQYF. CDR3 in DNA: TGCAGTGCTAGGCGCGGGACTCGAGCTGACGAGCAGTACTTC.